Each of the 13 T cell receptor beta chains below was sequenced from the same sample in a study of HIV-infected patients and healthy controls. TCRdb itself ran the 5' RACE reads through MiXCR, one entry per CDR3 protein. This sample carries tens of thousands of distinct CDR3 sequences, about 19% of them seen once, and the ten largest clones take 1.1% to 1.5%. Material: CD4+ T cells from blood. These receptors were obtained from a human donor in good health.

The gene calls are TRBV5-6 and TRBJ1-3; D ambiguous. The CDR3 consists of 15 residues. The V and J ends lost 1 base and 0 bases respectively, with 8 bases between them. Looked up from germline, CDR1 is SGHDT and CDR2 is YYEEEE. This CDR3 reads CASSLRLTSGNTIYF. The CDR3 DNA reads TGTGCCAGCAGCTTGCGACTGACCTCTGGAAACACCATATATTTT.

This clonotype occurred a few times. The CDR3 spells CASSLGGAGVNEQFF. The CDR3 nucleotides read TGTGCCAGCAGCTTAGGAGGGGCGGGGGTCAATGAGCAGTTCTTC. V gene TRBV7-2 combines with J gene TRBJ2-1; 7 bases match TRBD2. Germline V gives CDR1 SGHTA, CDR2 FQGNSA. This CDR3 spans 15 amino acids. V trimming: 1 base; J trimming: 6 bases; junction bases outside the gene matches: 6.

This clonotype has a handful of counts. The chain employs TRBV5-1 and TRBJ2-3, with no clear D. The CDR3 is made up of 15 amino acids. From germline, CDR1 is SGHRS and CDR2 YFSETQ. V was shortened by 2 bases and J by 3 bases, with 13 bases between the two germline ends. For the CDR3, the DNA is TGCGCCAGCAGCTTTCAAAGGAGAGGTACAGATACGCAGTATTTT. Amino acid sequence: CASSFQRRGTDTQYF.

The CDR3 DNA reads TGTGCCAGCAGCCAAGGGGTCAAGGGGCACACTGAAGCTTTCTTT. It yields the protein CASSQGVKGHTEAFF. This chain connects TRBV3-1 to TRBJ1-1; tentatively, D is TRBD1 (5 bases). This CDR3 has 15 residues. Trimming pared 1 base from V and 3 bases from J, leaving 12 bases between. Germline lookup yields CDR1 LGHDT and CDR2 YNNKEL (reference sequence). The full variable domain, in which reference TRBV3-1 and TRBJ1-1 provide the parts outside the CDR3, is DTAVSQTPKYLVTQMGNDKSIKCEQNLGHDTMYWYKQDSKKFLKIMFSYNNKELIINETVPNRFSPKSPDKAHLNLHINSLELGDSAVYFCASSQGVKGHTEAFFGQGTRLTVV.

This clonotype was seen more than once but under ten times. The V call is TRBV2, the J call TRBJ1-6; 7 positions match TRBD1. The germline V gene has CDR1 SNHLY and CDR2 FYNNEI. This CDR3 region has 15 residues. The trim removed 4 bases at V and 8 bases at J, leaving 8 bases unmatched. CDR3 nucleotide sequence: TGTGCCAGCAGTGTTGTAGGGACAGAGGATTCACCCCTCCACTTT. This encodes CASSVVGTEDSPLHF.

V usage is TRBV14 and J usage is TRBJ2-5; no definite D call. The CDR3 runs 14 residues. The germline V gene has CDR1 SGHDN and CDR2 FVKESK. V was cut by 5 bases and J by 7 bases, with 17 bases left in between. CDR3 sequence (DNA): TGTGCCAGCAGCGGGCGAGGCTTTACTGGGACCCAGTACTTC. The encoded protein is CASSGRGFTGTQYF.

Many counts were recorded for this clonotype. V gene TRBV7-2 combines with J gene TRBJ1-1; 10 bases line up with TRBD1. Germline values: CDR1 SGHTA, CDR2 FQGNSA. The length of the CDR3 is 14 residues. The V gene end was trimmed by 5 bases and the J gene end by 5 bases; junction bases not matched to a gene: 5. CDR3 nucleotide sequence: TGTGCCAGCAGCAGAGGACAGGGGGTAACTGAAGCTTTCTTT. The encoded protein is CASSRGQGVTEAFF. The variable domain in full, with the rest retrieved from reference TRBV7-2 and TRBJ1-1, is GAGVSQSPSNKVTEKGKDVELRCDPISGHTALYWYRQSLGQGLEFLIYFQGNSAPDKSGLPSDRFSAERTGGSVSTLTIQRTQQEDSAVYLCASSRGQGVTEAFFGQGTRLTVV.

This clonotype was counted many times. This rearrangement joins TRBV7-3 to TRBJ2-5, with a tentative D call TRBD1 (6 bases). The V end lost 4 bases, the J end lost 1 base, and 19 bases lay between the germline ends. The germline CDR1 and CDR2 sequences are SGHTA and FQGTGA. The CDR3 is 17 residues long. CDR3 region: CASSYGTGNRFQETQYF. The CDR3, as DNA: TGTGCCAGCAGCTACGGAACAGGGAACAGGTTCCAAGAGACCCAGTACTTC.

This clonotype showed up many times. The V gene is TRBV27, the J gene TRBJ1-2, with 9 bases fitting TRBD1. The CDR3 consists of 14 residues. CDR1 is MNHEY and CDR2 is SMNVEV in the germline V gene (reference sequence). Trimming removed 10 bases from V and 2 bases from J; junction bases left unmatched: 8. Here the CDR3 DNA reads TGTGCCACCCGCCGGGACAGGGTAAACTATGGCTACACCTTC. Translation gives CATRRDRVNYGYTF.

This clonotype was detected only a few times. The V and J genes are TRBV10-3 and TRBJ1-1, with 9 bases that match TRBD1. CDR3 length: 14 residues. V trimming: 5 bases; J trimming: 5 bases; junction bases outside the gene matches: 6. Germline-derived CDR1 and CDR2 are ENHRY and SYGVKD. The CDR3 reads CAISSGTGRTEAFF. CDR3 DNA sequence: TGTGCCATCAGTTCCGGGACAGGGCGGACTGAAGCTTTCTTT.

This clonotype was seen only once. This rearrangement joins TRBV12-3 or TRBV12-4 to TRBJ2-7; D is unclear. V gave up 6 bases and J gave up 0 bases, with 9 bases separating them. This CDR3 is 13 amino acids long. In DNA form, the CDR3 reads TGTGCCAGCAGCCCACCAGCCTCCTACGAGCAGTACTTC. It specifies CASSPPASYEQYF.

This clonotype was seen ten or more times. This chain links TRBV6-5 with TRBJ2-1; perhaps TRBD1 as D (5 bases). Trimming cost V 0 bases and J 7 bases, with 13 bases left between them. The germline V gene encodes CDR1 MNHEY and CDR2 SVGAGI. The CDR3 totals 15 residues. Here the CDR3 reads CASSYSAGKGNEQFF. The CDR3 DNA follows: TGTGCCAGCAGTTACTCCGCAGGGAAAGGGAATGAGCAGTTCTTC.

This clonotype was seen ten or more times. V and J are TRBV28 and TRBJ1-1; no definite D call. Deletions cut 7 bases from V and 0 bases from J, with 18 bases between. The CDR3 has 16 amino acids. The germline V gene has CDR1 MDHEN and CDR2 SYDVKM. CDR3: CASNEIGRLMNTEAFF. The DNA of the CDR3 is TGTGCCAGCAACGAAATTGGTAGGCTGATGAACACTGAAGCTTTCTTT.